This T cell receptor beta chain was captured in a study of cytomegalovirus exposure and HLA in healthy donors. Whole-study results and caveats: Productive status was seen about 90% or about 30% of the time for most TCR beta V segments in an earlier analysis.

Comments on this clone: Its target is not known.

Primers: 60 Vbeta forward and 13 Jbeta reverse. The protocol was immunoSEQ multiplex PCR, while the TCRdb copy is restricted to in-frame clones and leaves out a portion. There are some 200,000 clones in the sample; roughly four fifths occur only once, and roughly 1.5% lies in the top ten. V was cut by 3 bases and J by 0 bases, with 8 bases left in between. This CDR3 comprises 14 residues. The germline V gene encodes CDR1 SGHRS and CDR2 YFSETQ. The genes are TRBV5-1 and TRBJ2-3; D remains ambiguous. The sequence came from a man aged 50 or older in good health and CMV-seronegative. The sequenced sample was PBMCs. CDR3 in DNA: TGCGCCAGCAGCTCCCGAACAAGCACAGATACGCAGTATTTT. This codes for CASSSRTSTDTQYF.